A single sample is the source of the 8 T cell receptor beta chains below, sequenced in a study of blood T cell repertoires in COVID-19. Method: immunoSEQ multiplex PCR; TCRdb's copy keeps in-frame clones and lacks some. The sample gives a few hundred thousand clones, approximately 86% of which show up once; about 0.74% is in the top ten. Material: peripheral blood. These receptors were collected from a woman aged 25 to 45 with acute or convalescent COVID-19.

The gene calls are TRBV5-1 and TRBJ2-2; maybe TRBD2 (5 bases). Germline loops: CDR1 SGHRS, CDR2 YFSETQ. This CDR3 has 16 residues. V gave up 4 bases and J gave up 5 bases, with 18 bases separating them. CDR3 DNA sequence: TGCGCCAGCAGCCGACTATCGCTTACGGGGACCGGGGAGCTGTTTTTT. Translating gives CASSRLSLTGTGELFF.

CDR3: CASSYGETRNYEQYF. For the CDR3, the DNA is TGTGCCAGCAGTTACGGGGAGACCAGGAACTACGAGCAGTACTTC. This chain joins TRBV6-2 or TRBV6-3 and TRBJ2-7; weak D call: TRBD2 (5 bases). The germline V gene has CDR1 MNHEY and CDR2 SVGEGT. This CDR3 region has 15 residues. The V end was cut by 2 bases, the J end by 3 bases, with 14 bases between.

This chain connects TRBV7-6 to TRBJ2-2; 8 bases agree with TRBD2. The V and J ends lost 1 base and 5 bases, in that order; junction bases with no gene match: 6. The germline V gene encodes CDR1 SGHVS and CDR2 FNYEAQ. CDR3 size: 16 residues. The chain's CDR3 is CASSLDGASGTGELFF. As DNA, the CDR3 is TGTGCCAGCAGCTTAGATGGGGCTAGCGGGACCGGGGAGCTGTTTTTT. The entire variable domain, with the rest obtained from reference TRBV7-6 and TRBJ2-2, is as follows: GAGVSQSPRYKVTKRGQDVALRCDPISGHVSLYWYRQALGQGPEFLTYFNYEAQQDKSGLPNDRFSAERPEGSISTLTIQRTEQRDSAMYRCASSLDGASGTGELFFGEGSRLTVL.

This clone was seen only a few times. The chain has TRBV25-1 and TRBJ2-2, with a tentative D call TRBD2 (5 bases). The germline V and J ends were trimmed by 5 bases and 3 bases, with 10 bases remaining between them. Germline loops: CDR1 MGHDK, CDR2 SYGVNS. The CDR3 sequence is 14 residues long. The CDR3 sequence: CASSTTRDTGELFF. The CDR3 DNA sequence: TGTGCCAGCAGTACTACTAGAGACACCGGGGAGCTGTTTTTT.

The chain links TRBV13 to TRBJ2-1, with D perhaps TRBD2 (5 bases). V lost 0 bases, J lost 12 bases, and 12 bases lay in between. Per germline, CDR1 PRHDT and CDR2 FYEKMQ (reference sequence). The CDR3 runs to 13 residues. Written as DNA, the CDR3 is TGTGCCAGCAGCTTAGGCGGTAGGGAGTCGCAGTTCTTC. It yields the protein CASSLGGRESQFF.

This clone was recorded only once. The chain uses TRBV30 and TRBJ2-4, with 8 bases identical to TRBD2. Per germline, CDR1 GTSNPN and CDR2 SVGIG (reference sequence). The CDR3 is 13 residues long. The CDR3 DNA sequence: TGTGCAGCTCTGTCGGGAGGGCTTAACATTCAGTACTTC. This codes for CAALSGGLNIQYF. Full variable domain (remainder filled in from reference TRBV30 and TRBJ2-4): SQTIHQWPATLVQPVGSPLSLECTVEGTSNPNLYWYRQAAGRGLQLLFYSVGIGQISSEVPQNLSASRPQDRQFILSSKKLLLSDSGFYLCAALSGGLNIQYFGAGTRLSVL.

The rearrangement links TRBV13 to TRBJ1-6; D perhaps matches TRBD1 (5 bases). The CDR3 spans 13 residues. V shed 6 bases and J shed 7 bases, with 10 bases lying between them. In germline, CDR1 is PRHDT, CDR2 FYEKMQ (reference sequence). Here the CDR3 DNA reads TGTGCCAGCAGGAATGGGGGGAATTCACCCCTCCACTTT. Its translation is CASRNGGNSPLHF. The entire variable domain, with the rest obtained from reference TRBV13 and TRBJ1-6, is as follows: AAGVIQSPRHLIKEKRETATLKCYPIPRHDTVYWYQQGPGQDPQFLISFYEKMQSDKGSIPDRFSAQQFSDYHSELNMSSLELGDSALYFCASRNGGNSPLHFGNGTRLTVT.

V and J are TRBV6-5 and TRBJ2-7; tentatively, D is TRBD1 (5 bases). CDR1 is MNHEY, CDR2 SVGAGI, per germline. The CDR3 spans 14 residues. Deletions cut 0 bases from V and 2 bases from J, with 8 bases between. The CDR3 DNA is TGTGCCAGCAGTTACTCCAGGGCCGCCTACGAGCAGTACTTC. It translates to CASSYSRAAYEQYF.